Listed below are T cell receptor beta chains from one sample, sequenced in a study of beta chain features in type 1 diabetes. Method: immunoSEQ multiplex PCR; TCRdb's copy keeps in-frame clones and lacks some. The sample contains roughly 700,000 clones, around an eighth of which appear only once. The sequencing sample was made of naive CD4+ T cells from blood. Receptors originate from a young man with type 1 diabetes. CDR3s include the opening cysteine and the closing phenylalanine or tryptophan. D genes are given only for firm matches. Clone size, where shown, is once, few, many, or a class for clones that have expanded.

j_call,cdr3_length,d_call,v_call,clone_size,cdr3_nt,cdr3_aa
TRBJ1-6,15,-,TRBV5-6,-,TGTGCCAGCAGCTTCGGAGGGTTAAGTAATTCACCCCTCCACTTT,CASSFGGLSNSPLHF
TRBJ1-5,15,TRBD1,TRBV28,few,TGTGCCAGCAGCCTGACAGGGAATAGCAATCAGCCCCAGCATTTT,CASSLTGNSNQPQHF
TRBJ1-6,15,-,TRBV6-6,-,TGTGCCAGCACCCAAGGGCCAGGTGAAGGCTCACCCCTCCACTTT,CASTQGPGEGSPLHF
TRBJ1-3,17,-,TRBV10-3,few,TGTGCCATCAGTGAGTCGATGGCGGCGGCCTCTGGAAACACCATATATTTT,CAISESMAAASGNTIYF
TRBJ2-1,13,-,TRBV5-1,few,TGCGCCAGCAGCTCACAGGGTAGGAATGAGCAGTTCTTC,CASSSQGRNEQFF
TRBJ1-2,14,TRBD1,TRBV11-2,few,TGTGCCAGCAGCCCTACGACAGGGGGCCTTGGCTACACCTTC,CASSPTTGGLGYTF
TRBJ1-1,13,-,TRBV30,few,TGTGCCCTAGATGAGGGGAGGAACACTGAAGCTTTCTTT,CALDEGRNTEAFF
TRBJ2-7,12,-,TRBV5-6,-,TGTGCCAGCAGCTTGCGGATCTACGAGCAGTACTTC,CASSLRIYEQYF
TRBJ1-1,14,-,TRBV28,few,TGTGCCAGCAGTTTCCCCCCAACGAACACTGAAGCTTTCTTT,CASSFPPTNTEAFF
TRBJ2-2,15,-,TRBV19,few,TGTGCCAGTAGTATCTCGATCGCGAACACCGGGGAGCTGTTTTTT,CASSISIANTGELFF
TRBJ2-2,16,TRBD2,TRBV7-3,few,TGTGCCAGCAGCCCTAGCGGGGGAGCGAACACCGGGGAGCTGTTTTTT,CASSPSGGANTGELFF
TRBJ1-5,16,-,TRBV15,-,TGTGCCACCAATCCGGGAGCCTTGTATAGCAATCAGCCCCAGCATTTT,CATNPGALYSNQPQHF
TRBJ2-5,13,-,TRBV18,few,TGTGCCAGCTCAGTGGGGACTCAAGAGACCCAGTACTTC,CASSVGTQETQYF
TRBJ1-2,14,TRBD1,TRBV7-9,-,TGTGCCAGCAGGGATCAGGGGGCCGGCTATGGCTACACCTTC,CASRDQGAGYGYTF
TRBJ1-1,11,-,TRBV29-1,-,TGCAGCGTTGATCCCAACACTGAAGCTTTCTTT,CSVDPNTEAFF
TRBJ2-5,13,-,TRBV11-3,-,TGTGCCAGCAGCTTTACAGCATTAGAGACCCAGTACTTC,CASSFTALETQYF
TRBJ1-1,16,TRBD1,TRBV5-4,-,TGTGCCAGCAGCCGGGGCGGGACAGGGGGGAACACTGAAGCTTTCTTT,CASSRGGTGGNTEAFF
TRBJ1-6,14,-,TRBV19,-,TGTGCCAGTAGTCCGCGATCTGATAATTCACCCCTCCACTTT,CASSPRSDNSPLHF
TRBJ1-4,12,-,TRBV7-2,-,TGTGCCAGCAGCTTCCAGGGAGAAAAACTGTTTTTT,CASSFQGEKLFF
TRBJ1-1,14,-,TRBV10-3,few,TGTGCCATCAGTCCGGACCCAATGAGGACTGAAGCTTTCTTT,CAISPDPMRTEAFF
TRBJ1-2,10,-,TRBV20-1,few,TGCAGGCACCCGGGGTATGGCTACACCTTC,CRHPGYGYTF
TRBJ2-1,15,TRBD1,TRBV7-9,few,TGTGCCAGCAGCACCCAGGGGGCCGACTACAATGAGCAGTTCTTC,CASSTQGADYNEQFF
TRBJ2-6,16,-,TRBV6-5,-,TGTGCCAGCAGTTACGAAGCTCCCTCTGGGGCCAACGTCCTGACTTTC,CASSYEAPSGANVLTF
TRBJ1-4,14,TRBD1,TRBV6-5,-,TGTGCCAGCAGCCGAGACAGGGGAAATGAAAAACTGTTTTTT,CASSRDRGNEKLFF
TRBJ2-7,12,-,TRBV19,-,TGTGCCAGTAGTAGGAGCTCCTACGAGCAGTACTTC,CASSRSSYEQYF
TRBJ1-6,14,-,TRBV30,few,TGTGCCTGGAGGGGGTTGTCGAGAAATTCACCCCTCCACTTT,CAWRGLSRNSPLHF
TRBJ2-1,16,TRBD1,TRBV5-4,-,TGTGCCAGCAGCACCTCCGGGACAGGGGCTTACAATGAGCAGTTCTTC,CASSTSGTGAYNEQFF
TRBJ1-1,12,TRBD1,TRBV9,few,TGTGCCAGCGCCTACAGGGGAGCTGAAGCTTTCTTT,CASAYRGAEAFF